The 30 T cell receptor beta chains given below trace back to one sample, sequenced in a study of cytomegalovirus exposure and HLA in healthy donors (dated by TCRdb to 2015 to 2018). The library relied on the immunoSEQ multiplex PCR assay. The multiplex PCR relied on a mix of 60 forward primers for TCR Vbeta segments and 13 reverse primers for TCR Jbeta segments. TCRdb mirrors the immuneACCESS table, restricted to in-frame sequences. Some clones are absent from its copies; in checked studies, under half trace to an unresolved V gene, and the reason for the others is unknown. The sample table records 150,000 or so clones; roughly 84% of these occur just once. The top ten clonotypes cover 0.8% to 1.3% of the sample. The sequenced material came from PBMCs. The source of these receptors is a young man in good health and CMV-seronegative.

CDR3 loop: CASSEEASKNTEAFF. In DNA form, the CDR3 reads TGTGCCAGCAGTGAAGAAGCGAGCAAGAACACTGAAGCTTTCTTT. V usage is TRBV2 and J usage is TRBJ1-1; no definite D call. Germline V gene sequence: CDR1 SNHLY, CDR2 FYNNEI. CDR3 length: 15 residues. V was shortened by 1 base and J by 1 base, with 10 bases between the two germline ends.

The chain uses TRBV28 and TRBJ1-2, with D possibly being TRBD1 (6 bases). Per the germline V gene, CDR1 is MDHEN and CDR2 is SYDVKM. Trimming shortened V by 0 bases and J by 5 bases, and 13 bases separated the two germline ends. The CDR3 length is 15 residues. The CDR3 DNA reads as TGTGCCAGCAGTTTATGGGCAGGGGAGAATTATGGCTACACCTTC. Residues: CASSLWAGENYGYTF.

This CDR3 reads CASKTDRGYSQPQHF. The CDR3 DNA sequence: TGTGCCAGCAAAACGGACAGGGGGTATTCCCAGCCCCAGCATTTT. The V call is TRBV6-1, the J call TRBJ1-5, with 10 bases lining up with TRBD1. The CDR3 covers 15 residues. V lost 7 bases, J lost 7 bases, and 10 bases stayed unmatched. From germline, CDR1 is MNHNS and CDR2 SASEGT.

The chain has TRBV6-1 and TRBJ2-3, with 8 bases aligning to TRBD1. The germline gives CDR1 MNHNS, CDR2 SASEGT. The CDR3 consists of 16 residues. Losses at the gene ends were 4 bases for V and 2 bases for J; bases not matched to a gene: 8. CDR3 DNA: TGTGCCAGCAGTGCCCCGGTGACAGGGGACACAGATACGCAGTATTTT. It specifies CASSAPVTGDTDTQYF.

The chain links TRBV7-9 to TRBJ1-1; D is undetermined. Per the germline V gene, CDR1 is SEHNR and CDR2 is FQNEAQ (reference sequence). CDR3 length: 12 amino acids. The germline V and J ends were trimmed by 7 bases and 9 bases, with 15 bases remaining between them. CDR3 protein: CASIGEVKKAFF. CDR3 in DNA: TGTGCCAGCATCGGGGAGGTAAAGAAAGCTTTCTTT. Complete variable domain (other parts from reference TRBV7-9 and TRBJ1-1): DTGVSQNPRHKITKRGQNVTFRCDPISEHNRLYWYRQTLGQGPEFLTYFQNEAQLEKSRLLSDRFSAERPKGSFSTLEIQRTEQGDSAMYLCASIGEVKKAFFGQGTRLTVV.

A word on this clone: The identical CDR3 is also encoded by other nucleotide sequences in the sample. The V and J genes are TRBV30 and TRBJ2-7; D not resolved. The V gene's germline CDR1 is GTSNPN and CDR2 SVGIG (reference sequence). This CDR3 has 12 amino acids. The V end was cut by 0 bases, the J end by 0 bases, with 3 bases between. The CDR3: CAWSVSSYEQYF. The CDR3 DNA sequence: TGTGCCTGGAGTGTTAGCTCCTACGAGCAGTACTTC.

In its sample, this clone was seen once. The gene calls are TRBV6-4 and TRBJ1-5; 10 nucleotides align to TRBD1. The germline CDR1 and CDR2 sequences are MRHNA and SNTAGT. Trimming removed 6 bases from V and 6 bases from J; junction bases left unmatched: 2. This CDR3 is 13 amino acids long. CDR3 DNA sequence: TGTGCCAGCAGCCGGGACAGGGGTCAGCCCCAGCATTTT. Residues: CASSRDRGQPQHF.

This clone was observed a few times. The CDR3 spells CASSLATGGWETQYF. CDR3 bases: TGTGCCAGCAGCTTAGCGACAGGGGGCTGGGAGACCCAGTACTTC. This chain links TRBV7-6 with TRBJ2-5, with 10 bases that match TRBD1. With 0 bases clipped from V and 5 bases from J, the junction kept 3 bases outside the gene matches. CDR1 is SGHVS, CDR2 FNYEAQ, per germline. The CDR3 has 15 amino acids.

Only a few counts were recorded for this clone. This chain links TRBV18 with TRBJ1-1, with a possible D match to TRBD1 (6 bases). The CDR3 is made up of 15 amino acids. CDR1 KGHSH and CDR2 LQKENI come from the germline V gene. V shed 1 base and J shed 1 base, with 10 bases lying between them. The CDR3 coding sequence is TGTGCCAGCTCACCACTGGGACACGAGAACACTGAAGCTTTCTTT. Translating gives CASSPLGHENTEAFF.

This clone was seen a handful of times. This sequence joins TRBV6-1 and TRBJ1-4; D ambiguous. Germline CDR1 MNHNS, CDR2 SASEGT. CDR3 length: 13 amino acids. The V gene lost 4 bases and the J gene lost 6 bases, with 9 bases spanning the gap. Written as DNA, the CDR3 is TGTGCCAGCAGTGGCGTGGGAGATGAAAAACTGTTTTTT. It codes for CASSGVGDEKLFF.

This sequence joins TRBV19 and TRBJ1-1; TRBD1 might be the D (5 bases). CDR3 length: 14 amino acids. Trimming pared 2 bases from V and 5 bases from J, leaving 12 bases between. CDR1 is LNHDA, CDR2 SQIVND, per germline (reference sequence). In DNA form, the CDR3 reads TGTGCCAGTAGTATATCGGGACGGGAGACTGAAGCTTTCTTT. It codes for CASSISGRETEAFF. Supplemented by reference TRBV19 and TRBJ1-1, the full variable domain reads DGGITQSPKYLFRKEGQNVTLSCEQNLNHDAMYWYRQDPGQGLRLIYYSQIVNDFQKGDIAEGYSVSREKKESFPLTVTSAQKNPTAFYLCASSISGRETEAFFGQGTRLTVV.

The chain carries TRBV5-1 and TRBJ1-2, with D possibly matching TRBD1 (6 bases). Between the trimmed V and J ends, which lost 0 bases and 2 bases, there was a span of 11 bases. Germline V lookup: CDR1 SGHRS, CDR2 YFSETQ. The length of the CDR3 is 15 residues. This CDR3 reads CASSLGQAANYGYTF. The DNA of the CDR3 is TGCGCCAGCAGCTTGGGACAGGCAGCAAACTATGGCTACACCTTC.

The chain carries TRBV7-9 and TRBJ2-2, with D unclear. The germline CDR1 and CDR2 sequences are SEHNR and FQNEAQ (reference sequence). V was trimmed by 1 base and J by 2 bases, leaving 5 bases between them. This CDR3 is built from 14 residues. In nucleotides, the CDR3 is TGTGCCAGCAGCTTAGTCCTAAACACCGGGGAGCTGTTTTTT. Protein sequence: CASSLVLNTGELFF.

V is TRBV2 and J is TRBJ2-5; the match to TRBD1 covers 10 bases. The CDR3 is made up of 15 amino acids. Per germline, CDR1 SNHLY and CDR2 FYNNEI. The junction had 12 bases not matched to a gene; V was cut back by 4 bases and J by 10 bases. CDR3 in amino acids: CASSAGQGSSRNQYF. CDR3 DNA sequence: TGTGCCAGCAGTGCGGGACAGGGGTCCTCTCGGAACCAGTACTTC.

The rearrangement links TRBV30 to TRBJ1-1; tentatively, D is TRBD1 (5 bases). CDR3 length: 13 amino acids. The V end lost 3 bases, the J end lost 4 bases, and 12 bases lay between the germline ends. The germline gives CDR1 GTSNPN, CDR2 SVGIG (reference sequence). The CDR3 DNA follows: TGTGCCTGGAGAGAAGGGACTCTCACTGAAGCTTTCTTT. Amino acid sequence: CAWREGTLTEAFF.

The chain combines TRBV11-3 with TRBJ1-1; possibly TRBD1 for D (6 bases). The CDR3 length is 13 residues. Trimming left V 5 bases short and J 1 base short, with 8 bases between. Germline CDR1 reads SGHNT; CDR2 reads YENEEA. CDR3 in amino acids: CASSLTGNTEAFF. The CDR3 region has the DNA TGTGCCAGCAGCCTGACAGGGAACACTGAAGCTTTCTTT.

This clone has just one count. This sequence joins TRBV27 and TRBJ2-7; 10 nucleotides agree with TRBD1. The V segment lost 4 bases and the J segment 9 bases; nucleotides outside the gene matches: 15. CDR3 length equals 16 residues. CDR1 and CDR2 (germline): MNHEY, SMNVEV (reference sequence). Written as DNA, the CDR3 is TGTGCCAGCAGTTCGTGGGAGGGACAGGGGCTCGGATGGCAGTACTTC. It encodes CASSSWEGQGLGWQYF.

This chain links TRBV7-6 with TRBJ1-1; 9 bases align to TRBD1. The J segment lost 1 base and the V segment lost 1 base, leaving 1 base of the junction unmatched. CDR3 length: 15 amino acids. CDR1 is SGHVS, CDR2 FNYEAQ, per germline. CDR3 residues: CASSLGGQGNTEAFF. The CDR3 coding sequence is TGTGCCAGCAGCTTAGGGGGACAGGGGAACACTGAAGCTTTCTTT. The full variable domain, completed using reference TRBV7-6 and TRBJ1-1, is GAGVSQSPRYKVTKRGQDVALRCDPISGHVSLYWYRQALGQGPEFLTYFNYEAQQDKSGLPNDRFSAERPEGSISTLTIQRTEQRDSAMYRCASSLGGQGNTEAFFGQGTRLTVV.

The chain carries TRBV2 and TRBJ2-1; no definite D call. V lost 4 bases and J 4 bases, leaving 8 bases between the germline ends. CDR1 and CDR2 (germline): SNHLY, FYNNEI. This CDR3 is built from 13 residues. The CDR3 loop reads CASSGLPYNEQFF. CDR3 nucleotide sequence: TGTGCCAGCAGTGGACTCCCATACAATGAGCAGTTCTTC.

CDR3 amino acids: CASTLSGENYEQYF. CDR3 bases: TGTGCCAGCACCCTTAGCGGGGAAAACTACGAGCAGTACTTC. V usage is TRBV27 and J usage is TRBJ2-7, with 8 positions matching TRBD2. J lost 3 bases, V lost 7 bases, and 8 bases had no gene match. This CDR3 has 14 residues. Germline CDR1 MNHEY, CDR2 SMNVEV (reference sequence).

A single count supports this clone. The chain is built from TRBV9 and TRBJ2-3; TRBD1 might be the D (6 bases). Trimming cost V 0 bases and J 0 bases, with 8 bases left between them. CDR1 SGDLS and CDR2 YYNGEE come from the germline V gene. CDR3 size: 15 residues. DNA of the CDR3: TGTGCCAGCAGCGTAGTAACAGGGAGCACAGATACGCAGTATTTT. It is translated as CASSVVTGSTDTQYF.

This clone was seen once. The CDR3 coding sequence is TGTGCCAGCAGCTTAGTCGCGCCTCCGCGCCACGAGCAGTACTTC. It translates to CASSLVAPPRHEQYF. V gene TRBV7-6 combines with J gene TRBJ2-7; D gene uncertain. CDR3 length: 15 residues. V dropped 1 base and J dropped 5 bases, with 15 bases sitting between them. The germline V gene encodes CDR1 SGHVS and CDR2 FNYEAQ.

CDR3 in DNA: TGTGCCAGCAGCGTAGGTACAGCCAAAGAGACCCAGTACTTC. It yields the protein CASSVGTAKETQYF. The chain links TRBV9 to TRBJ2-5; D gene ambiguous. V lost 0 bases and J lost 3, with 9 bases in between. The CDR3 totals 14 residues. Germline V gene lookup returns CDR1 SGDLS and CDR2 YYNGEE.

The chain uses TRBV5-6 and TRBJ1-1, with 7 bases matching TRBD1. CDR1 SGHDT and CDR2 YYEEEE come from the germline V gene. The CDR3 has 14 residues. V trimming: 4 bases; J trimming: 7 bases; junction bases outside the gene matches: 10. The CDR3 spells CASSQTGPGGEAFF. The DNA for the CDR3 is TGTGCCAGCAGCCAGACAGGGCCGGGCGGTGAAGCTTTCTTT.

V usage is TRBV13 and J usage is TRBJ2-2; D is possibly TRBD1 (6 bases). Germline CDR1 reads PRHDT; CDR2 reads FYEKMQ (reference sequence). Trimming removed 5 bases at V and 3 bases at J, with 19 bases between. This CDR3 is built from 17 residues. In DNA form, the CDR3 reads TGTGCCAGCAGCAGTACAGGGTGGGCTGGGGACACCGGGGAGCTGTTTTTT. Amino acid sequence: CASSSTGWAGDTGELFF.

V is TRBV6-5 and J is TRBJ2-7; possibly TRBD2 for D (5 bases). The germline V and J ends were trimmed by 6 bases and 7 bases, with 16 bases remaining between them. CDR1 MNHEY and CDR2 SVGAGI come from the germline V gene. CDR3 size: 13 residues. CDR3 bases: TGTGCCAGCAGAAAGGGCCCTACTAGGGAGCAGTACTTC. As protein: CASRKGPTREQYF.

This clone was detected only once. The CDR3 DNA is TGTGCCAGCATGAGACAGGCCACTGGAAACACCATATATTTT. Translated: CASMRQATGNTIYF. This chain joins TRBV6-5 and TRBJ1-3; a possible D gene is TRBD1 (6 bases). CDR1 MNHEY and CDR2 SVGAGI come from the germline V gene. This CDR3 spans 14 amino acids. Trimming shortened V by 7 bases and J by 2 bases, and 12 bases separated the two germline ends.

About this clone: The sample carries other DNA sequences with the same CDR3. The gene calls are TRBV13 and TRBJ2-7; 9 bases fit TRBD2. This CDR3 contains 18 residues. Trimming removed 5 bases from V and 1 base from J; junction bases left unmatched: 15. CDR1 is PRHDT, CDR2 FYEKMQ, per germline (reference sequence). In DNA form, the CDR3 reads TGTGCCAGCAGCCTAGACAGGGATCGCGGGAGGGCTTCCTACGAGCAGTACTTC. This sequence encodes CASSLDRDRGRASYEQYF. The whole variable domain, remainder taken from reference TRBV13 and TRBJ2-7, is AAGVIQSPRHLIKEKRETATLKCYPIPRHDTVYWYQQGPGQDPQFLISFYEKMQSDKGSIPDRFSAQQFSDYHSELNMSSLELGDSALYFCASSLDRDRGRASYEQYFGPGTRLTVT.

The CDR3 bases are TGCGCCAGCAGCTTGCCCGGGACTAGCGGGAGCGTTGAGCAGTTCTTC. It encodes CASSLPGTSGSVEQFF. The chain combines TRBV5-1 with TRBJ2-1, with 14 positions matching TRBD2. In germline, CDR1 is SGHRS, CDR2 YFSETQ. The ends lost 1 base at V and 9 bases at J; junction bases unmatched: 6. The CDR3 has 16 amino acids. Complete variable domain (other parts from reference TRBV5-1 and TRBJ2-1): KAGVTQTPRYLIKTRGQQVTLSCSPISGHRSVSWYQQTPGQGLQFLFEYFSETQRNKGNFPGRFSGRQFSNSRSEMNVSTLELGDSALYLCASSLPGTSGSVEQFFGPGTRLTVL.

The rearrangement joins TRBV5-4 to TRBJ2-7, with TRBD1 matching 9 bases. The CDR3 is made up of 13 amino acids. The V and J ends lost 4 bases and 4 bases, in that order; junction bases with no gene match: 3. Germline V CDR1 and CDR2: SGHNT, YYREEE (reference sequence). In DNA form, the CDR3 reads TGTGCCAGCAGCCTGACAGGGGGGTACGAGCAGTACTTC. Amino acids: CASSLTGGYEQYF.